A selection of T cell receptor beta chains follows, all from one sample in a study of tumor-infiltrating lymphocytes in primary liver carcinoma. From the multiplex PCR reads, TCRdb called clonotypes with MiXCR, one entry per CDR3 protein. The sample consists of hundreds of thousands of distinct CDR3 sequences, almost 60% of them appearing once. Sequencing input: peripheral blood. The receptor source for this set is a woman in her twenties or thirties with primary liver carcinoma and hepatitis B virus infection. Both conserved end residues are part of each CDR3. The D gene is left open where the match is weak. Size is stated for part of the rows, as once, few or many counts, or as a class when the clone is expanded.

j_call d_call clone_size v_call cdr3_nt cdr3_aa
TRBJ2-2 NA NA TRBV29-1 TGCAGCGTCCCTAGTTGGACCGGGGAGTTGTTTTTT CSVPSWTGELFF
TRBJ2-1 NA NA TRBV11-2 TGTGCCAGCAGAGAGGCTAGCGCTTACAATGAGCAGCTCTTC CASREASAYNEQLF
TRBJ1-2 NA NA TRBV11-2 TGTGACAGCAGCTTAGAGGGCAGGCCGGAATCACTCAAATCTAACTATGGTTACACCTTC CDSSLEGRPESLKSNYGYTF
TRBJ1-2 TRBD1 medium-sized TRBV11-2 TGTGCCAGCAGCTCTGGACAGGGGGAGACCTTC CASSSGQGETF
TRBJ1-5 NA NA TRBV7-9 TGTGCCAGCAGCTTAGGGCGGTACAATCAGCCCCAGCATTTT CASSLGRYNQPQHF
TRBJ2-1 NA NA TRBV10-3 TGTGCCATCAGTGAACCGGAGTCGTGGGGGAATGAGCAGTTCTTC CAISEPESWGNEQFF
TRBJ1-3 NA NA TRBV6-6 TGTGCCAGCAGTTCCTTAAGACCGGGAGGCAGAAACACCATATATTTT CASSSLRPGGRNTIYF
TRBJ1-3 TRBD1 many TRBV6-5 TGTGCCAGCAGTTACACCGGGACAGGGTCTGGAAACACCATATATTTT CASSYTGTGSGNTIYF
TRBJ2-5 TRBD1 NA TRBV29-1 TGTAGCGCCGGGACAGGGAGGGAGACCCGGTACTTC CSAGTGRETRYF
TRBJ2-5 TRBD1 few TRBV28 TGTGCCAGCAGCAAACCACTCTCCGGGACAGGGGGCACAAAGACCCAGTACTTC CASSKPLSGTGGTKTQYF
TRBJ2-2 NA few TRBV4-1 TGCGCCAGCAGCCAAGGCAGGGAACTAACCGGGGAGCTGTTTTTT CASSQGRELTGELFF
TRBJ2-1 NA few TRBV5-6 TGTGCCAGCAGCTTGGGGAGCACCGGCTTCAATGAGCAGTTCTTC CASSLGSTGFNEQFF
TRBJ2-5 NA NA TRBV7-9 TGTGCCAGTAGCACCAAGGACAGTCAAGAGACCCAGTACTTC CASSTKDSQETQYF
TRBJ2-7 TRBD1 NA TRBV29-1 TGCAGCGTTTTCGGGACAGGGGCGCTCTCCGAGCAGTACTTC CSVFGTGALSEQYF
TRBJ1-6 TRBD1 NA TRBV18 TGTGCCAGCTCACCCGACAGGGGTAATTCACCCCTCCACTTT CASSPDRGNSPLHF
TRBJ1-2 TRBD1 few TRBV4-1 TGCGCCAGCAGCCAAGATCCGGGACAGGGCAACTATGGCTACACCTTC CASSQDPGQGNYGYTF
TRBJ2-5 TRBD1 NA TRBV11-2 TGTGCCAGCCGGGGACCAACAGGGGAGACCCAATGCTTC CASRGPTGETQCF
TRBJ2-4 NA NA TRBV6-5 TGTGCCAGCAGTTCCCCTCCCGGTAACCGTCTAGCCAAAAACATTCAGTACTTC CASSSPPGNRLAKNIQYF
TRBJ2-7 NA few TRBV4-1 TGCGCCAGCAGCCAAGAGGACAGAGCCTCCTACGAGCAGTACTTC CASSQEDRASYEQYF
TRBJ2-7 NA NA TRBV6-1 TGTGCCAGCGGGATACAGGCTTACGAGCAGTACTTC CASGIQAYEQYF
TRBJ2-1 TRBD1 NA TRBV28 TGTGCCAGCAGTCAAGGAGGGACAGGGGAGGTCGAGCAGTTCTTC CASSQGGTGEVEQFF
TRBJ2-7 NA NA TRBV30 TGTGCCTGGAGGGGACAACTCTACGAGCAGTACTTC CAWRGQLYEQYF
TRBJ1-1 NA NA TRBV5-1 TGCGCCAGCAGCTTTAGGGCCCTAGGCACTGAAGCTTTCTTT CASSFRALGTEAFF
TRBJ1-1 TRBD1 few TRBV30 TGTGCCTGGAGTCCCAAACCTGACAGGGGCGAAGCTTTCTTT CAWSPKPDRGEAFF
TRBJ1-2 TRBD1 few TRBV6-6 TGTGCCAGCAGTCCCCAGGTGACAGGGGCGGGTAACTATGGCTACACCTTC CASSPQVTGAGNYGYTF
TRBJ1-2 TRBD1 few TRBV5-4 TGTGCCACCTTATCTACAGGGGGAAACTATGGCTACACCTTC CATLSTGGNYGYTF
TRBJ2-1 TRBD2 few TRBV7-9 TGTGCCAGCAGCTCCAAAGCGGGAGGGCCGGTGGATGAGCAGTTCTTC CASSSKAGGPVDEQFF
TRBJ1-6 NA once TRBV6-5 TGTGCCAGTAGAGGGACAACTATGATAAATTCACCCCTCCACTTT CASRGTTMINSPLHF
TRBJ1-1 NA many TRBV4-1 TGCGCCAGCAGCCAAGGGGCAGAGGTGAACACTGAAGCTTTCTTT CASSQGAEVNTEAFF
TRBJ1-4 NA NA TRBV7-9 TGTGCCAGCAGCAAAACCACAGGACCTAATGAAGGGCTGTTTTTT CASSKTTGPNEGLFF
TRBJ2-1 TRBD2 NA TRBV6-2/TRBV6-3 TGTGCCAGCAGAGGGACTACCGTCAATGAGCAGCTCTTC CASRGTTVNEQLF
TRBJ2-7 TRBD2 NA TRBV11-2 TGTGCCAGCAGTCAAGACATAGCGGGAGGGCACAAGCAGTACTTC CASSQDIAGGHKQYF
TRBJ1-5 TRBD1 NA TRBV29-1 TGCAGCGTTGGGGACAGCGCCGGCAATCAGCCCCAGCTTTTT CSVGDSAGNQPQLF
TRBJ2-7 NA NA TRBV6-1 TGTGCCAGCAGTCATAGGGGTTCTTTTTACGAGCAGTACTTC CASSHRGSFYEQYF
TRBJ2-5 NA NA TRBV12-3/TRBV12-4 TGTGCCAGCAGTCCCCACGGTGCAGGATCGGTGACCCAGTACTTC CASSPHGAGSVTQYF
TRBJ1-2 TRBD1 few TRBV5-1 TGCGCCAGCAGCTTCAGGGACAGTCTTAACTATGGCTACACCTTC CASSFRDSLNYGYTF
TRBJ1-1 NA NA TRBV29-1 TGCAGCGTCGTTAGGGGAGCCGTGAACACTGAAGCTTTCTTT CSVVRGAVNTEAFF
TRBJ1-2 TRBD1 many TRBV11-2 TGTGCCAGCAGCCCAGACAGGGCCACAGGCTACACCTTC CASSPDRATGYTF
TRBJ2-2 TRBD2 NA TRBV5-5 TGTGCCAGCACCTCCCGGGACTATAACACCGGGGAGCTGTTTTTT CASTSRDYNTGELFF
TRBJ2-7 TRBD1 NA TRBV6-2/TRBV6-3 TGTGCCAGCCGAAACAGGGGGCACGAGCAGTACTTC CASRNRGHEQYF